The 8 T cell receptor beta chains in this list originate from one sample, sequenced in a study of cytomegalovirus exposure and HLA in healthy donors. The study ran its PCR with 60 Vbeta and 13 Jbeta primers. TCRdb's copy holds only in-frame clones and misses some; the assay was immunoSEQ multiplex PCR. The data show under 90,000 clones, with approximately 63% seen just once and more than 7.5% held by the top ten. Sample: PBMCs. The receptors shown here come from a woman aged 50 to 65 in good health and CMV-seropositive.

In its sample, this clone was seen once. This chain connects TRBV15 to TRBJ1-4; D not certain. Trimming removed 0 bases from V and 7 bases from J, with 12 bases in between. From germline, CDR1 is LNHNV and CDR2 YYDKDF (reference sequence). The length of the CDR3 is 15 residues. The CDR3, as DNA: TGTGCCACCAGCAGAGACAGCGATCTGGGTGAAAAACTGTTTTTT. Amino acids: CATSRDSDLGEKLFF. The entire variable domain, with the rest obtained from reference TRBV15 and TRBJ1-4, is as follows: DAMVIQNPRYQVTQFGKPVTLSCSQTLNHNVMYWYQQKSSQAPKLLFHYYDKDFNNEADTPDNFQSRRPNTSFCFLDIRSPGLGDTAMYLCATSRDSDLGEKLFFGSGTQLSVL.

V usage is TRBV27 and J usage is TRBJ2-3; 11 bases are shared with TRBD2. Per germline, CDR1 MNHEY and CDR2 SMNVEV (reference sequence). The length of the CDR3 is 18 residues. V lost 5 bases to trimming and J lost 2 bases; unmatched junction nucleotides: 12. CDR3 amino acids: CASSPNPGTSGHTDTQYF. Written as DNA, the CDR3 is TGTGCCAGCAGTCCTAACCCCGGGACTAGCGGACACACAGATACGCAGTATTTT.

J is TRBJ1-5 and V is TRBV28, with 8 positions matching TRBD1. The CDR3 sequence is 14 residues long. CDR1 is MDHEN and CDR2 is SYDVKM in the germline V gene. V shed 2 bases and J 5 bases; nucleotides not matched to a gene: 2. The CDR3 DNA sequence: TGTGCCAGCAGTTTAGACAGGGGTGATCAGCCCCAGCATTTT. This gives the protein CASSLDRGDQPQHF. The whole variable domain, remainder taken from reference TRBV28 and TRBJ1-5, is DVKVTQSSRYLVKRTGEKVFLECVQDMDHENMFWYRQDPGLGLRLIYFSYDVKMKEKGDIPEGYSVSREKKERFSLILESASTNQTSMYLCASSLDRGDQPQHFGDGTRLSIL.

The chain is built from TRBV19 and TRBJ1-3, with TRBD1 identical over 7 bases. Germline trimming cut 6 bases from V and 0 bases from J; bases unmatched to any gene: 5. Germline-derived CDR1 and CDR2 are LNHDA and SQIVND (reference sequence). The CDR3 has 15 residues. The CDR3 region has the DNA TGTGCCAGTAGCAAGGGACAGAGCTCTGGAAACACCATATATTTT. This encodes CASSKGQSSGNTIYF.

This sequence joins TRBV28 and TRBJ2-3; the D gene is possibly TRBD1 (5 bases). Germline-derived CDR1 and CDR2 are MDHEN and SYDVKM. This CDR3 has 13 amino acids. V was trimmed by 5 bases and J by 4 bases, leaving 10 bases between them. This CDR3 reads CASSRQGADTQYF. As DNA, the CDR3 is TGTGCCAGCAGTAGGCAAGGGGCAGATACGCAGTATTTT.

This chain joins TRBV5-1 and TRBJ1-1; D may be TRBD1 (6 bases). Looked up from germline, CDR1 is SGHRS and CDR2 is YFSETQ. Trimming took off 0 bases at V and 10 bases at J, with 10 bases between the two ends. The CDR3 covers 12 residues. The CDR3 region has the DNA TGCGCCAGCAGCTTGGAGGACAGCCTAGCTTTCTTT. Protein sequence: CASSLEDSLAFF.

The gene calls are TRBV10-2 and TRBJ2-3, with TRBD1 identical over 7 bases. With 4 bases clipped from V and 1 base from J, the junction kept 2 bases outside the gene matches. The CDR3 spans 14 residues. Germline loops: CDR1 WSHSY, CDR2 SAAADI. Here the CDR3 DNA reads TGCGCCAGCAGTGTAGGGGGCGGCACAGATACGCAGTATTTT. It specifies CASSVGGGTDTQYF.

This chain joins TRBV5-4 and TRBJ1-3, with 7 positions matching TRBD1. CDR3 length equals 14 residues. V was clipped by 4 bases and J by 3 bases; unmatched bases: 4. Germline V gene lookup returns CDR1 SGHNT and CDR2 YYREEE (reference sequence). The CDR3 protein is CASSRDSRGNTIYF. The CDR3 nucleotides read TGTGCCAGCAGCAGGGACAGCCGTGGAAACACCATATATTTT.